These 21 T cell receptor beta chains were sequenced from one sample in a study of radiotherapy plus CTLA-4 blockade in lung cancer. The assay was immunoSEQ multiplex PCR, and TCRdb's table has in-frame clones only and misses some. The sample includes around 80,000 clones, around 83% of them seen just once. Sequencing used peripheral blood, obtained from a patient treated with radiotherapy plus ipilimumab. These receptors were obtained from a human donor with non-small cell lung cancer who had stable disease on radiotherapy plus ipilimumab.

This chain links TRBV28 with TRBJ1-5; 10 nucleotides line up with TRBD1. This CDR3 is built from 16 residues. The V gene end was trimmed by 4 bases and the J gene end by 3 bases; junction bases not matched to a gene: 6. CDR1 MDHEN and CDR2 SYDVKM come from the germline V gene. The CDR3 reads CASSSLTGGPNQPQHF. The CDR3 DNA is TGTGCCAGCAGTTCCCTGACAGGGGGCCCCAATCAGCCCCAGCATTTT.

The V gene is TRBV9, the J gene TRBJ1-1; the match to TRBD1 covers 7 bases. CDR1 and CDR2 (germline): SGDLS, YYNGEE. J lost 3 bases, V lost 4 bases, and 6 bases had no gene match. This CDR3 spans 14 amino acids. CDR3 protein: CASSFFDRDTEAFF. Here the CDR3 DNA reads TGTGCCAGCAGCTTCTTTGACAGGGACACTGAAGCTTTCTTT.

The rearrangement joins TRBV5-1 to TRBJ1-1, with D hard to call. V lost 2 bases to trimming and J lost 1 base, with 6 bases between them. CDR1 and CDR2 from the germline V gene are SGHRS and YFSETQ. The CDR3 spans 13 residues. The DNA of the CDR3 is TGCGCCAGCAGCTTAACTCAGAACACTGAAGCTTTCTTT. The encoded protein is CASSLTQNTEAFF. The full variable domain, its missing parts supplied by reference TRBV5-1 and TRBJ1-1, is KAGVTQTPRYLIKTRGQQVTLSCSPISGHRSVSWYQQTPGQGLQFLFEYFSETQRNKGNFPGRFSGRQFSNSRSEMNVSTLELGDSALYLCASSLTQNTEAFFGQGTRLTVV.

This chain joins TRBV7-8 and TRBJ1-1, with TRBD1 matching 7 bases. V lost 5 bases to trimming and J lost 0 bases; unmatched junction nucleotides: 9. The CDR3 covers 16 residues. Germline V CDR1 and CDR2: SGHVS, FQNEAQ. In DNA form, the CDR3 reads TGTGCCAGCAGCCTCCGACAGGGAGGGATGAACACTGAAGCTTTCTTT. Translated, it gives CASSLRQGGMNTEAFF.

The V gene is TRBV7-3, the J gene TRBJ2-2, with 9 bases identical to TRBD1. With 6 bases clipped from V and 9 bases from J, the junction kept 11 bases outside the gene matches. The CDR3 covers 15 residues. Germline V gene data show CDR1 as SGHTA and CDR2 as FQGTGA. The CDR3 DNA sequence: TGTGCCAGCAGTCCCGGGACAGGGAGCCACCGGGAGCTGTTTTTT. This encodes CASSPGTGSHRELFF.

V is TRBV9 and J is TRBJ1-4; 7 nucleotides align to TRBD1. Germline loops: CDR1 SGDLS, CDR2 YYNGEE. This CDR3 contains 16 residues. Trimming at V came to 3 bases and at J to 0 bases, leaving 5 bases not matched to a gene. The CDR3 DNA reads TGTGCCAGCAGCGCCCGACAGGGCGCAACTAATGAAAAACTGTTTTTT. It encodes CASSARQGATNEKLFF.

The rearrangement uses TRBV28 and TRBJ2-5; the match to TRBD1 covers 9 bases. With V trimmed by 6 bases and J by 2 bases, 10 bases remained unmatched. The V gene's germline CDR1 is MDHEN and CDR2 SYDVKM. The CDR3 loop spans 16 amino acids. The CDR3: CASSLQPQGAQETQYF. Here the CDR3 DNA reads TGTGCCAGCAGCCTCCAACCACAGGGGGCACAAGAGACCCAGTACTTC.

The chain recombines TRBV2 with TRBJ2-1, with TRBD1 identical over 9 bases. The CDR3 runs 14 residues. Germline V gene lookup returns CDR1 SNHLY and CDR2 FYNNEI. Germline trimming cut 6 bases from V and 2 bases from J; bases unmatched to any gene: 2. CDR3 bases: TGTGCCAGCAGGACAGGGGGGGCCTACAATGAGCAGTTCTTC. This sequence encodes CASRTGGAYNEQFF.

For the CDR3, the DNA is TGTGCCAGCAGTCCTACAGGGACAGGCTCCGGCGAGCAGTACTTC. This encodes CASSPTGTGSGEQYF. This sequence joins TRBV11-3 and TRBJ2-7, with TRBD1 matching over 8 bases. CDR1 is SGHNT, CDR2 YENEEA, per germline. CDR3 size: 15 residues. J gave up 6 bases and V 6 bases, and 13 bases lay outside the gene matches. The variable domain in full, with the rest retrieved from reference TRBV11-3 and TRBJ2-7, is EAGVVQSPRYKIIEKKQPVAFWCNPISGHNTLYWYLQNLGQGPELLIRYENEEAVDDSQLPKDRFSAERLKGVDSTLKIQPAELGDSAVYLCASSPTGTGSGEQYFGPGTRLTVT.

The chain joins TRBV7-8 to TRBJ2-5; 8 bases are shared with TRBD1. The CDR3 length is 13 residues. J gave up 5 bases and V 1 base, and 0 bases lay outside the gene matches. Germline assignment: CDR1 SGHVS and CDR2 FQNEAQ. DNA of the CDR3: TGTGCCAGCAGCTTAGGGACAGGGGAGACCCAGTACTTC. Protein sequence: CASSLGTGETQYF.

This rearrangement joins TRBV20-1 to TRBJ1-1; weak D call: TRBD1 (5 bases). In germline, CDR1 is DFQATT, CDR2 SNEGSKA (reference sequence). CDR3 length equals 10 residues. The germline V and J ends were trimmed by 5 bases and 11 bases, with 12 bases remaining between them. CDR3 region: CSAVRGDAFF. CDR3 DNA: TGCAGTGCTGTTAGAGGGGATGCTTTCTTT.

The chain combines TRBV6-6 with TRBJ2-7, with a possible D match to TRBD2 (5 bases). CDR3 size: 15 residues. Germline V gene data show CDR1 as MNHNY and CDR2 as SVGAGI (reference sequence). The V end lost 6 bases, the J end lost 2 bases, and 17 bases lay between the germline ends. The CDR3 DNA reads TGTGCCAGCAGCATCGGCCCCCCGGAGGCCTACGAGCAGTACTTC. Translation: CASSIGPPEAYEQYF.

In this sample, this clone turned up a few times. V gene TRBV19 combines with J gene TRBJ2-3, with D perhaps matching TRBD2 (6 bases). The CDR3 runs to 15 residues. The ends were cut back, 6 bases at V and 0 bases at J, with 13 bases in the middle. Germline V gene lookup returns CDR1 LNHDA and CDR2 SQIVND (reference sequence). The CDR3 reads CASRPGLVSTDTQYF. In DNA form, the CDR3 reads TGTGCCAGTAGACCGGGACTCGTAAGCACAGATACGCAGTATTTT. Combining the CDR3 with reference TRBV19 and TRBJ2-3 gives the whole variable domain DGGITQSPKYLFRKEGQNVTLSCEQNLNHDAMYWYRQDPGQGLRLIYYSQIVNDFQKGDIAEGYSVSREKKESFPLTVTSAQKNPTAFYLCASRPGLVSTDTQYFGPGTRLTVL.

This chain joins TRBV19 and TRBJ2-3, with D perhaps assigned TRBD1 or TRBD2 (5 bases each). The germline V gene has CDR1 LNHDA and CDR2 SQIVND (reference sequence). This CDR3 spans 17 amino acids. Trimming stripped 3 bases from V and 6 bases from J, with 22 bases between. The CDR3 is CASSILRDAQYPDTQYF. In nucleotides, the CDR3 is TGTGCCAGTAGTATCTTACGGGACGCCCAATATCCGGATACGCAGTATTTT.

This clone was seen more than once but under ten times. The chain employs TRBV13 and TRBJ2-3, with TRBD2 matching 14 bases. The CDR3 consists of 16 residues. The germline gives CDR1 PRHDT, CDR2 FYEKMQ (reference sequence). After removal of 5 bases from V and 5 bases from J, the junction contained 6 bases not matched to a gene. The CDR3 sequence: CASSQTSGRVKDTQYF. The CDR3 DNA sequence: TGTGCCAGCAGCCAGACTAGCGGGAGGGTTAAAGATACGCAGTATTTT.

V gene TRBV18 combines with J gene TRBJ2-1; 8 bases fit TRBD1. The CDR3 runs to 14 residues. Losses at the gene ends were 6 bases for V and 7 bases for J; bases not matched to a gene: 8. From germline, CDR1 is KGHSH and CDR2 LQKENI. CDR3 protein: CASSQGQGWNEQFF. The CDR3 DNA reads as TGTGCCAGCTCCCAAGGACAGGGATGGAATGAGCAGTTCTTC.

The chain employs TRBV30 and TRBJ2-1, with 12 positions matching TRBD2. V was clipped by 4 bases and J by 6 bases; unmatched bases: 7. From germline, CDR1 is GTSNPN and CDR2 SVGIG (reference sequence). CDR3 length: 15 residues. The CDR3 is CAWTLTSGRVNEQFF. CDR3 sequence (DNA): TGTGCCTGGACCCTGACTAGCGGGAGAGTCAATGAGCAGTTCTTC.

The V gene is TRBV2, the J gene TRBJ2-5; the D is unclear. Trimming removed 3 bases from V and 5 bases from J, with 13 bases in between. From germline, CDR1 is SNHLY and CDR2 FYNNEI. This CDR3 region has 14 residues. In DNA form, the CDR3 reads TGTGCCAGCAGTGACGGACGTGAGGCTGAGACCCAGTACTTC. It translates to CASSDGREAETQYF.

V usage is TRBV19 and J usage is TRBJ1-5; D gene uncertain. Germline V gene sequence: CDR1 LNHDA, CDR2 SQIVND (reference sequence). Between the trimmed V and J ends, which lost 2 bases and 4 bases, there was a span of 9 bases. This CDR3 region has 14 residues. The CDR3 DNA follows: TGTGCCAGTAGTATAACTAGTCGGAATCAGCCCCAGCATTTT. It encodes CASSITSRNQPQHF.

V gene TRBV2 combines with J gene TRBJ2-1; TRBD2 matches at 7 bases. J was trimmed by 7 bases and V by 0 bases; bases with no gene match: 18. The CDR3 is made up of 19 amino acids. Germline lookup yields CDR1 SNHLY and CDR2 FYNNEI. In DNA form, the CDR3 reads TGTGCCAGCAGTGAAGCGCTTCGGAAATCGGGAGGCCGGCCGAATGAGCAGTTCTTC. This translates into CASSEALRKSGGRPNEQFF.

The CDR3 is CASMRTGTHQPQHF. DNA for the CDR3: TGTGCCAGTATGCGGACAGGGACGCATCAGCCCCAGCATTTT. The V and J genes are TRBV19 and TRBJ1-5; 8 bases map to TRBD1. The germline gives CDR1 LNHDA, CDR2 SQIVND (reference sequence). The ends lost 7 bases at V and 5 bases at J; junction bases unmatched: 7. This CDR3 is built from 14 residues.